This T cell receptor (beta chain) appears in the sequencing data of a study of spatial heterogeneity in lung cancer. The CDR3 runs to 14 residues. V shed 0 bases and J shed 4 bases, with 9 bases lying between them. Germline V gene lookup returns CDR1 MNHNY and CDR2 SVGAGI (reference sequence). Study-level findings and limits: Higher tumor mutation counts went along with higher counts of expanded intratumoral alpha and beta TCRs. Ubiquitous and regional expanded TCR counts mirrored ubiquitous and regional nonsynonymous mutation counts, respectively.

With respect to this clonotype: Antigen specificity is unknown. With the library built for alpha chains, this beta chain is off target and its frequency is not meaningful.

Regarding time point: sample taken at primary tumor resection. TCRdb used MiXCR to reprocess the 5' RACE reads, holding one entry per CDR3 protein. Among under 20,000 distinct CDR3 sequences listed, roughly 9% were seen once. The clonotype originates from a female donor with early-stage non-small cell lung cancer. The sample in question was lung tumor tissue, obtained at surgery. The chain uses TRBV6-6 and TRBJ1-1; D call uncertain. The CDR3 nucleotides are TGTGCCAGCAGTTACTCCGGAGCGAGCACTGAAGCTTTCTTT. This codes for CASSYSGASTEAFF.